The 21 T cell receptor beta chains presented below share a single source sample, sequenced in a study of blood T cells in healthy people across ages. Through a sample-barcoded 5' primer and a J-beta primer mix, a second PCR was run for roughly 7 to 12 cycles. TCRdb called the 5' RACE reads again in MiXCR, with one record for every CDR3 protein. The sample records 920,000 or so distinct CDR3 sequences, over 35% being singletons. The sample comprised blood. The receptor source for this set is a woman between 55 and 75 years old in good health.

The rearrangement uses TRBV27 and TRBJ2-5, with 8 bases identical to TRBD2. The junction had 9 bases not matched to a gene; V was cut back by 2 bases and J by 4 bases. Germline CDR1 is MNHEY and CDR2 is SMNVEV (reference sequence). The CDR3 runs to 16 residues. The CDR3 bases are TGTGCCAGCAGTTTAACGGGAGGGTGGGTTGCAGAGACCCAGTACTTC. Translating it yields CASSLTGGWVAETQYF.

This clonotype showed up just a few times. The chain has TRBV12-3 or TRBV12-4 and TRBJ2-7; D gene ambiguous. V was shortened by 3 bases and J by 6 bases, with 15 bases between the two germline ends. This CDR3 region has 14 residues. The CDR3 region is CASSLLSALGEQYF. As DNA, the CDR3 is TGTGCCAGCAGTTTGCTGAGTGCCCTAGGCGAGCAGTACTTC.

On this clonotype itself: One junction end does not reproduce the germline sequence, and a read error may be involved. The V call is TRBV14, the J call TRBJ2-6; no clear D gene. The V gene's germline CDR1 is SGHDN and CDR2 FVKESK. This CDR3 is 16 amino acids long. The CDR3 nucleotides are TGTGCCAGCAGCCAAGAAGGGTTATCTGAGGCCAACGTCCTGACTTTC. It codes for CASSQEGLSEANVLTF.

The CDR3 DNA is TGTGCCAGCAGCCAAGGGAGGGAACCCCAGCATTTT. This sequence encodes CASSQGREPQHF. The V and J genes are TRBV3-1 and TRBJ1-5; D gene uncertain. CDR1 is LGHDT and CDR2 is YNNKEL in the germline V gene (reference sequence). With 1 base removed from V and 10 bases from J, the gap between germline ends came to 8 bases. This CDR3 has 12 residues. Combining the CDR3 with reference TRBV3-1 and TRBJ1-5 gives the whole variable domain DTAVSQTPKYLVTQMGNDKSIKCEQNLGHDTMYWYKQDSKKFLKIMFSYNNKELIINETVPNRFSPKSPDKAHLNLHINSLELGDSAVYFCASSQGREPQHFGDGTRLSIL.

The J gene is TRBJ2-5, the V gene TRBV2; 11 bases align to TRBD1. The CDR3 runs to 14 residues. V lost 6 bases to trimming and J lost 11 bases; unmatched junction nucleotides: 11. Per germline, CDR1 SNHLY and CDR2 FYNNEI. The CDR3 reads CASRSGTGGPQQYF. The CDR3 nucleotides read TGTGCCAGCAGAAGCGGGACAGGGGGACCCCAGCAGTACTTC.

This clonotype has just a few counts. The rearrangement joins TRBV6-1 to TRBJ2-7, with 7 bases that match TRBD1. V gave up 0 bases and J gave up 1 base; unmatched junction bases: 6. The CDR3 is 16 residues long. CDR1 is MNHNS and CDR2 is SASEGT in the germline V gene. CDR3 in amino acids: CASSEATQGLSYEQYF. Here the CDR3 DNA reads TGTGCCAGCAGTGAAGCGACACAGGGGCTATCCTACGAGCAGTACTTC.

This clonotype was observed at least ten times. V and J are TRBV24-1 and TRBJ2-5, with D perhaps TRBD2 (5 bases). The V end lost 4 bases, the J end lost 11 bases, and 10 bases lay between the germline ends. CDR1 is KGHDR, CDR2 SFDVKD, per germline. This CDR3 contains 11 residues. CDR3 protein: CATSDGDEQYF. In DNA, the CDR3 is TGTGCCACCAGTGACGGGGATGAGCAGTACTTC.

This clonotype was seen just once. V gene TRBV20-1 combines with J gene TRBJ2-3; D gene ambiguous. Between the trimmed V and J ends, which lost 0 bases and 4 bases, there was a span of 14 bases. Germline values: CDR1 DFQATT, CDR2 SNEGSKA (reference sequence). The CDR3 contains 15 residues. The CDR3, as DNA: TGCAGTGCTAGAGATCTAATGGGAACGGCAGATACGCAGTATTTT. Translating it yields CSARDLMGTADTQYF.

This chain connects TRBV20-1 to TRBJ2-7; TRBD2 matches 7 bases. The CDR3 spans 13 residues. The V gene's germline CDR1 is DFQATT and CDR2 SNEGSKA (reference sequence). The J segment lost 4 bases and the V segment lost 2 bases, leaving 5 bases of the junction unmatched. The CDR3 loop is CSARTGGGYEQYF. The CDR3 DNA sequence: TGCAGTGCTAGAACGGGAGGAGGATACGAGCAGTACTTC.

J is TRBJ1-2 and V is TRBV10-3, with a possible D match to TRBD1 (6 bases). The CDR3 runs to 14 residues. Trimming took off 3 bases at V and 3 bases at J, with 11 bases between the two ends. In germline, CDR1 is ENHRY, CDR2 SYGVKD. CDR3 in amino acids: CAISESGQHYGYTF. CDR3 coding DNA: TGTGCCATCAGTGAATCAGGACAGCACTATGGCTACACCTTC.

Notes on this clonotype: At one end the junction does not follow the germline gene, possibly because of a read error. J is TRBJ2-3 and V is TRBV4-1; 7 bases map to TRBD1. This CDR3 is 17 amino acids long. Per the germline V gene, CDR1 is MGHRA and CDR2 is YSYEKL. CDR3 protein: CASSHLEGTAITDTRYF. The CDR3 coding sequence is TGCGCCAGCAGCCATCTCGAGGGGACAGCGATCACAGATACGCGGTATTTT.

This chain uses TRBV20-1 with TRBJ2-7, with 11 bases matching TRBD1. J lost 6 bases, V lost 5 bases, and 6 bases had no gene match. The germline CDR1 and CDR2 sequences are DFQATT and SNEGSKA (reference sequence). This CDR3 is built from 13 residues. DNA for the CDR3: TGCAGTGCTGAGAGGACAGGGGGCGGCGAGCAGTACTTC. This sequence encodes CSAERTGGGEQYF.

With respect to this clonotype: A read error is possible here, since a much larger clone lies one base away. The genes are TRBV9 and TRBJ2-1; 8 bases fit TRBD2. With 4 bases clipped from V and 10 bases from J, the junction kept 10 bases outside the gene matches. The CDR3 is 14 residues long. Germline values: CDR1 SGDLS, CDR2 YYNGEE. In DNA form, the CDR3 reads TGTGCCAGCAGCCCCAACAGCGGGAGAGGCGAGCAGTTCTTC. It specifies CASSPNSGRGEQFF.

The chain recombines TRBV29-1 with TRBJ2-5, with TRBD2 matching 7 bases. CDR1 and CDR2 from the germline V gene are SQVTM and ANQGSEA. With V trimmed by 6 bases and J by 4 bases, 5 bases remained unmatched. This CDR3 region has 12 residues. The CDR3: CSVGLGRETQYF. For the CDR3, the DNA is TGCAGCGTAGGACTAGGCAGAGAGACCCAGTACTTC.

The chain links TRBV29-1 to TRBJ2-2; D call uncertain. V lost 2 bases and J lost 2, with 15 bases in between. In germline, CDR1 is SQVTM, CDR2 ANQGSEA. The CDR3 length is 16 residues. Here the CDR3 DNA reads TGCAGCGTTGAACTTCTGGCGGAGAAAAACACCGGGGAGCTGTTTTTT. Amino acids: CSVELLAEKNTGELFF.

This clonotype was observed a handful of times. This chain joins TRBV7-6 and TRBJ2-1, with 7 bases lining up with TRBD2. Germline V gives CDR1 SGHVS, CDR2 FNYEAQ. This CDR3 is built from 16 residues. V shed 4 bases and J 2 bases; nucleotides not matched to a gene: 8. The CDR3 loop reads CASSSRGSPPYNEQFF. DNA for the CDR3: TGTGCCAGCAGCTCTCGCGGGAGCCCCCCCTACAATGAGCAGTTCTTC.

This chain connects TRBV29-1 to TRBJ1-2; 12 bases align to TRBD1. The CDR3 sequence is 13 residues long. V gave up 4 bases and J gave up 7 bases; unmatched junction bases: 4. The germline V gene has CDR1 SQVTM and CDR2 ANQGSEA. CDR3: CSVVGQGARGYTF. The CDR3 DNA is TGCAGCGTTGTGGGACAGGGGGCTCGTGGCTACACCTTC.

J is TRBJ2-1 and V is TRBV9; 13 bases are shared with TRBD2. J lost 0 bases, V lost 0 bases, and 12 bases had no gene match. The CDR3 contains 21 residues. Germline CDR1 is SGDLS and CDR2 is YYNGEE. The CDR3 DNA is TGTGCCAGCAGCGTAGGTCCCCCCTTGAGGACTAGCGGGAGCTCCTACAATGAGCAGTTCTTC. Protein product: CASSVGPPLRTSGSSYNEQFF.

The rearrangement uses TRBV5-5 and TRBJ2-1; no firm D call. V lost 2 bases and J lost 1, with 10 bases in between. CDR3 length equals 15 residues. Germline V CDR1 and CDR2: SGHKS, YYEKEE (reference sequence). In DNA form, the CDR3 reads TGTGCCAGCAGCTTACGCGAACGGTCCTACAATGAGCAGTTCTTC. Translation: CASSLRERSYNEQFF.

V and J are TRBV5-1 and TRBJ1-1; 11 bases are a match to TRBD1. The CDR3 is 15 amino acids. Per the germline V gene, CDR1 is SGHRS and CDR2 is YFSETQ. V shed 7 bases and J 5 bases; nucleotides not matched to a gene: 10. The CDR3, as DNA: TGCGCCAGCGGGATGGGGGGACAGGGGGGTACTGAAGCTTTCTTT. Residues: CASGMGGQGGTEAFF.

The chain couples TRBV6-1 to TRBJ2-7, with TRBD1 matching over 7 bases. V dropped 3 bases and J dropped 2; count of bases not matched to a gene: 10. Looked up from germline, CDR1 is MNHNS and CDR2 is SASEGT. CDR3 size: 16 residues. As DNA, the CDR3 is TGTGCCAGCAGTGACCGACAGGGCCGCTTTGCCTACGAGCAGTACTTC. Residues: CASSDRQGRFAYEQYF.